These 25 T cell receptor beta chains were sequenced from one sample in a study of Ad26.COV2.S vaccination and SARS-CoV-2 variants. TCRdb's copy holds only in-frame clones and misses some; the assay was immunoSEQ multiplex PCR. The table records about 400,000 clones, roughly four fifths of them present only once. The sample's treatment: 15 to 20 received Ad26.COV2.S at low or high dose, single or two shots; 5 received placebo; per-sample allocation not given. Sample collection was performed on day 63 after the first vaccine or placebo injection. Sequencing used peripheral blood, obtained in a trial of Ad26.COV2.S vaccine versus placebo. The origin of the receptors is a person aged 18 to 65 who received the Ad26.COV2.S COVID-19 vaccine or a placebo.

The rearrangement links TRBV27 to TRBJ1-1; 10 bases line up with TRBD1. The CDR3 extends over 15 amino acids. Germline V gene lookup returns CDR1 MNHEY and CDR2 SMNVEV (reference sequence). Losses at the gene ends were 5 bases for V and 6 bases for J; bases not matched to a gene: 9. As DNA, the CDR3 is TGTGCCAGCAGTCCCTGGACAGGGGGACTCTCTGAAGCTTTCTTT. It encodes CASSPWTGGLSEAFF.

The gene calls are TRBV5-1 and TRBJ2-1, with a tentative D call TRBD2 (5 bases). V was shortened by 0 bases and J by 6 bases, with 7 bases between the two germline ends. CDR3 length: 13 residues. From germline, CDR1 is SGHRS and CDR2 YFSETQ. In DNA, the CDR3 is TGCGCCAGCAGCTTGGAAGCGGTCAATGAGCAGTTCTTC. The encoded protein is CASSLEAVNEQFF.

The rearrangement uses TRBV29-1 and TRBJ1-1; D is uncertain. Per the germline V gene, CDR1 is SQVTM and CDR2 is ANQGSEA. The CDR3 has 15 residues. The V and J ends lost 1 base and 3 bases respectively, with 15 bases between them. CDR3: CSVEAPDRYDTEAFF. Here the CDR3 DNA reads TGCAGCGTTGAAGCTCCGGACCGATACGACACTGAAGCTTTCTTT. The full variable domain, completed using reference TRBV29-1 and TRBJ1-1, is SAVISQKPSRDICQRGTSLTIQCQVDSQVTMMFWYRQQPGQSLTLIATANQGSEATYESGFVIDKFPISRPNLTFSTLTVSNMSPEDSSIYLCSVEAPDRYDTEAFFGQGTRLTVV.

This rearrangement joins TRBV30 to TRBJ1-5, with D possibly being TRBD1 (5 bases). V lost 4 bases, J lost 3 bases, and 13 bases lay in between. CDR1 is GTSNPN, CDR2 SVGIG, per germline (reference sequence). The CDR3 has 14 amino acids. The CDR3 DNA reads as TGTGCCTGGACCCCGGGGGGGGACAATCAGCCCCAGCATTTT. Protein product: CAWTPGGDNQPQHF.

The chain has TRBV3-1 (or the pseudogene TRBV3-2) and TRBJ2-2; possibly TRBD1 or TRBD2 for D (6 bases each). This CDR3 has 13 amino acids. The germline V gene encodes CDR1 LGHDT and CDR2 YNNKEL (reference sequence). V was trimmed by 10 bases and J by 13 bases, leaving 22 bases between them. CDR3 sequence reads: CATTDGGSGRLFF. CDR3 nucleotides: TGTGCCACTACCGACGGGGGCTCCGGACGGCTGTTTTTT.

Remarks on this clone: The germline gene is not matched at one end of the junction; a read error may be the cause. The rearrangement links TRBV7-9 to TRBJ2-7; no clear D gene. Germline values: CDR1 SEHNR, CDR2 FQNEAQ (reference sequence). The CDR3 spans 12 residues. CDR3 protein: CASSLDHGLVDF. The DNA of the CDR3 is TGTGCCAGCAGCTTAGATCATGGGCTTGTGGACTTC.

This clone was detected a few times. This chain connects TRBV7-2 to TRBJ2-5; D is perhaps TRBD2 (5 bases). Germline loops: CDR1 SGHTA, CDR2 FQGNSA. The CDR3 contains 12 residues. The V end lost 6 bases, the J end lost 5 bases, and 10 bases lay between the germline ends. CDR3 amino acids: CASRITGETQYF. CDR3 bases: TGTGCCAGCAGAATCACGGGGGAGACCCAGTACTTC.

This clone was recorded only once. The rearrangement links TRBV11-3 to TRBJ2-5; 10 bases agree with TRBD2. The CDR3 loop spans 15 amino acids. After removal of 3 bases from V and 5 bases from J, the junction contained 6 bases not matched to a gene. Germline assignment: CDR1 SGHNT and CDR2 YENEEA. For the CDR3, the DNA is TGTGCCAGCAGCTTTAGCGGGGGGACAGAGGAGACCCAGTACTTC. This gives the protein CASSFSGGTEETQYF.

This chain uses TRBV12-3 or TRBV12-4 with TRBJ2-4; no definite D call. The CDR3 is made up of 13 amino acids. V was trimmed by 6 bases and J by 6 bases, leaving 12 bases between them. In nucleotides, the CDR3 is TGTGCCAGCAGCCCCTCTGCGCGAAACATTCAGTACTTC. It yields the protein CASSPSARNIQYF.

The chain has TRBV12-5 and TRBJ1-5; 7 nucleotides agree with TRBD1. This CDR3 has 19 residues. Unmatched junction bases numbered 13, after V lost 2 bases and J lost 0 bases. The germline V gene encodes CDR1 LGHNT and CDR2 FRNRAP. CDR3 sequence: CASGLLKDGQAYSNQPQHF. The CDR3, as DNA: TGTGCTAGTGGTTTGCTCAAAGACGGACAGGCCTATAGCAATCAGCCCCAGCATTTT.

The chain joins TRBV7-9 to TRBJ1-1, with D unclear. The germline V and J ends were trimmed by 8 bases and 6 bases, with 10 bases remaining between them. CDR1 and CDR2 from the germline V gene are SEHNR and FQNEAQ (reference sequence). This CDR3 region has 11 residues. The CDR3 nucleotides are TGTGCCAGCGGCCCACTCTCTGAAGCTTTCTTT. This translates into CASGPLSEAFF.

This clone appeared a single time. The V call is TRBV5-1, the J call TRBJ1-6; TRBD1 matches 7 bases. The CDR3 has 14 residues. CDR1 is SGHRS, CDR2 YFSETQ, per germline. The V gene end was trimmed by 7 bases and the J gene end by 7 bases; junction bases not matched to a gene: 8. Here the CDR3 reads CASQDQGGNSPLHF. DNA for the CDR3: TGCGCCAGCCAGGATCAGGGGGGGAATTCACCCCTCCACTTT.

The J gene is TRBJ2-5, the V gene TRBV5-1; D is perhaps TRBD2 (6 bases). The CDR3 has 16 residues. Germline V gives CDR1 SGHRS, CDR2 YFSETQ. V dropped 0 bases and J dropped 2 bases, with 14 bases sitting between them. CDR3 region: CASSLGGTPIQETQYF. The CDR3 bases are TGCGCCAGCAGCTTGGGAGGGACTCCAATTCAAGAGACCCAGTACTTC.

The chain carries TRBV5-8 and TRBJ1-5; no definite D call. The CDR3 has 15 residues. V was clipped by 4 bases and J by 0 bases, with 11 bases between them. The germline V gene has CDR1 SGHTS and CDR2 YDEGEE. The CDR3 is CASSGGEYSNQPQHF. CDR3 in DNA: TGTGCCAGCAGCGGCGGAGAATATAGCAATCAGCCCCAGCATTTT.

The gene calls are TRBV29-1 and TRBJ1-2; D might be TRBD1 (5 bases). The CDR3 consists of 12 residues. Trimming removed 4 bases from V and 6 bases from J, with 12 bases in between. CDR1 SQVTM and CDR2 ANQGSEA come from the germline V gene. As DNA, the CDR3 is TGCAGCGTTGCTTCACAGGCGGATGGCTACACCTTC. It specifies CSVASQADGYTF.

The chain employs TRBV2 and TRBJ2-1; tentatively, D is TRBD2 (5 bases). V lost 6 bases and J lost 8, with 17 bases in between. CDR1 and CDR2 (germline): SNHLY, FYNNEI. The CDR3 runs to 14 residues. Written as DNA, the CDR3 is TGTGCCAGCAGGGGGTGGACGGACTTCGATGAGCAGTTCTTC. Protein sequence: CASRGWTDFDEQFF.

With respect to this clone: The sample has other DNA sequences that encode this CDR3 too. This sequence joins TRBV19 and TRBJ2-1, with D tentatively TRBD2 (5 bases). CDR1 is LNHDA, CDR2 SQIVND, per germline (reference sequence). The germline V and J ends were trimmed by 1 base and 7 bases, with 5 bases remaining between them. This CDR3 is 12 amino acids long. As DNA, the CDR3 is TGTGCCAGTAGTATAGGAGGGAATGAGCAGTTCTTC. Translated, it gives CASSIGGNEQFF. Combining the CDR3 with reference TRBV19 and TRBJ2-1 gives the whole variable domain DGGITQSPKYLFRKEGQNVTLSCEQNLNHDAMYWYRQDPGQGLRLIYYSQIVNDFQKGDIAEGYSVSREKKESFPLTVTSAQKNPTAFYLCASSIGGNEQFFGPGTRLTVL.

V usage is TRBV6-4 and J usage is TRBJ2-1; 10 nucleotides align to TRBD2. Germline V gene data show CDR1 as MRHNA and CDR2 as SNTAGT. The CDR3 sequence is 14 residues long. J lost 3 bases, V lost 4 bases, and 0 bases had no gene match. CDR3 nucleotide sequence: TGTGCCAGCAGTGTAGCGGGAGGCTACAATGAGCAGTTCTTC. It is translated as CASSVAGGYNEQFF.

The chain links TRBV7-9 to TRBJ2-3; 7 bases map to TRBD2. The CDR3 is 12 residues long. Germline trimming cut 5 bases from V and 8 bases from J; bases unmatched to any gene: 4. Germline V CDR1 and CDR2: SEHNR, FQNEAQ (reference sequence). CDR3 DNA: TGTGCCAGCAGCAAAGGCGGGGGTACGCAGTATTTT. It codes for CASSKGGGTQYF. The variable domain in full, with the rest retrieved from reference TRBV7-9 and TRBJ2-3, is DTGVSQNPRHKITKRGQNVTFRCDPISEHNRLYWYRQTLGQGPEFLTYFQNEAQLEKSRLLSDRFSAERPKGSFSTLEIQRTEQGDSAMYLCASSKGGGTQYFGPGTRLTVL.

The chain links TRBV5-4 to TRBJ2-2; D could derive from TRBD1 or TRBD2 (5 bases each). The V and J ends lost 3 bases and 7 bases respectively, with 19 bases between them. Germline V gene lookup returns CDR1 SGHNT and CDR2 YYREEE (reference sequence). This CDR3 is built from 16 residues. The CDR3 reads CASSSGTDRSVGELFF. The CDR3 region has the DNA TGTGCCAGCAGCTCGGGGACCGACAGATCTGTCGGGGAGCTGTTTTTT.

The chain is built from TRBV30 and TRBJ2-3; 8 positions match TRBD2. The germline gives CDR1 GTSNPN, CDR2 SVGIG (reference sequence). Trimming at V came to 6 bases and at J to 3 bases, leaving 11 bases not matched to a gene. CDR3 length: 15 residues. The CDR3 DNA is TGTGCCTGCCGTGGGAGCGGGAGAGGAACAGATACGCAGTATTTT. It codes for CACRGSGRGTDTQYF.

V usage is TRBV29-1 and J usage is TRBJ1-6; the match to TRBD1 covers 8 bases. Looked up from germline, CDR1 is SQVTM and CDR2 is ANQGSEA. Trimming at V came to 8 bases and at J to 5 bases, leaving 14 bases not matched to a gene. This CDR3 has 16 residues. The CDR3 region is CSPRGQAPGHNSPLHF. The CDR3 DNA sequence: TGCAGCCCTAGGGGACAGGCTCCTGGTCATAATTCACCCCTCCACTTT.

The rearrangement joins TRBV19 to TRBJ2-7, with 11 bases identical to TRBD1. The CDR3 runs 15 residues. Germline trimming cut 7 bases from V and 0 bases from J; bases unmatched to any gene: 5. CDR1 is LNHDA, CDR2 SQIVND, per germline (reference sequence). The CDR3 bases are TGTGCCAGTAACCCCGGGACAGGGGGCTCCTACGAGCAGTACTTC. Amino acids: CASNPGTGGSYEQYF.

This clone was seen more than once but under ten times. The chain's CDR3 is CASSWTAGVVDTQYF. CDR3 nucleotide sequence: TGCGCCAGCAGCTGGACGGCGGGGGTTGTAGATACGCAGTATTTT. This chain joins TRBV5-1 and TRBJ2-3, with 7 bases aligning to TRBD2. From germline, CDR1 is SGHRS and CDR2 YFSETQ. This CDR3 is built from 15 residues. J lost 5 bases, V lost 3 bases, and 9 bases had no gene match.

V gene TRBV5-1 combines with J gene TRBJ1-6, with D maybe TRBD1 (5 bases). Trimming shortened V by 5 bases and J by 0 bases, and 12 bases separated the two germline ends. Germline assignment: CDR1 SGHRS and CDR2 YFSETQ. The CDR3 is 16 amino acids. The chain's CDR3 is CASRRRGSSYNSPLHF. The CDR3 DNA reads TGCGCCAGCAGAAGGCGGGGGAGCTCCTATAATTCACCCCTCCACTTT.